This T cell receptor (beta chain) appears in the sequencing data of a study of T cells in Graves' hyperthyroidism and ophthalmopathy (dated by TCRdb to about 2019). Notes on the research overall: Peripheral blood was sampled at the time of initial diagnosis, prior to any treatment. To identify TCR V-J signatures that set the groups apart, the researchers used a discovery cohort of 100 patients, made up of 43 with Graves' ophthalmopathy and approximately 57 with stable Graves' hyperthyroidism. Prospective prediction of ophthalmopathy was tested in an independent validation cohort of some 20 hyperthyroidism patients and 15 to 17 patients who later progressed to ophthalmopathy. For training and testing, the approximately 97 patients in the discovery cohort were randomly divided in a 7:3 ratio. In addition, the study compared T-cell repertoires in thyroid tissue and in blood from several Graves' hyperthyroidism patients. After sampling, hyperthyroidism patients received methimazole starting at 30 mg daily, and ophthalmopathy patients received high-dose intravenous methylprednisolone. The paper reports TCR Vbeta CDR3 sequencing of roughly 140 peripheral blood samples: 40 to 45 ophthalmopathy, approximately 74 hyperthyroidism and around 17 progressor patients.

On the study overall, not on this receptor specifically: No statistical method was used to fix the sample size in advance, and group allocation was not hidden from the investigators. In validation, the model predicted progression to ophthalmopathy with over 60% sensitivity and 72% to 75% specificity, a median of approximately 6.5 months before onset. Ophthalmopathy was separated from stable hyperthyroidism by a 13 V-J signature model, with 85% to 90% sensitivity and approximately 81% specificity obtained in cross-validation and 80%/75% obtained in testing. Most expanded thyroid clonotypes (frequency above 0.001) were also detected in blood, suggesting blood repertoires may reflect thyroid immune responses.

The TCR beta CDR3 regions were amplified from RNA transcripts. The TCR CDR3 was subjected to a first round of RT-PCR using the HTBI primer set and the Qiagen OneStep RT-PCR kit. A second multiplex PCR round built the libraries, followed by size selection and purification. The libraries were sequenced on an Illumina HiSeq2000 using paired-end 100 bp reads. On the authors' methods: SOAPnuke was used to process the raw data, removing reads that contained adapters or uncalled bases, had a mean Phred below 15, or lacked an exact match to the constant primer or identifier. High-quality paired reads were merged with COPE v1.2.5, and unique nucleotide sequences were defined as clonotypes. MiTCR v1.1 was used to align the clonotypes against IMGT TRBV, TRBD and TRBJ reference segments. The analysis included only V-J combinations with a frequency above 0.0001, which together covered 98% to 99.2% of the repertoires. The TCS score was defined as F50 (clonal expansion) divided by E x V (chaos), with BLOSUM62-based TCRdist calculated between CDR3 peptides within each V-J. Welch's t-statistics and random forest reduced roughly 540 V-J features to roughly 13, which were used in a naive Bayes classifier (R e1071). The Morisita-Horn index was used to measure how similar the thyroid and blood repertoires were. TCRdb reprocessing: public reads trimmed at Q25 with fastp, clones called with MiXCR, in-frame beta chains kept. A single entry per CDR3 protein holds the most common genes and DNA from its merged rows. For this entry, the V and J calls and clone size follow TCRdb and not the study's own pipeline. This sample gives fewer than 750,000 distinct CDR3 sequences in total; about 15% of them show up just once. The ten largest make up around 4.1% of the sample.

Unmatched junction bases come to 4, with V trimmed by 5 bases and J by 3 bases. CDR1 MNHEY and CDR2 SVGEGT were looked up in the germline V gene. The CDR3 starts with the cysteine, ends with the phenylalanine, and has 13 residues. Only CDR3 DNA is held: 39 bases, read in frame from base 1. Ophthalmopathy patients had moderately to severely active disease, with a Clinical Activity Score of 3 or more, a NOSPECS grade of 4 or more, and a disease duration of less than 3 months. Patients with uncontrolled infections, other autoimmune diseases, pregnancy or lactation were excluded. Clinical symptoms, serum thyroxine and TRAb, thyroid ultrasound, and orbital computed tomography formed the basis for the diagnoses. PBMCs were isolated from 10 ml of fresh peripheral blood by Ficoll-Paque density gradient centrifugation. Total RNA was extracted with Trizol reagent, and quality was checked on an Agilent 2100 Bioanalyzer.

This clonotype has ten or more counts. The antigen it recognizes is unknown. The sample holds no much larger clone one base away, and base qualities are not on file. The source of this sequence is a woman in her forties with Graves' ophthalmopathy. Sequences were obtained from blood. Rearrangement joined TRBV6-2 or TRBV6-3 to TRBJ2-7, with 7 middle bases fitting TRBD1. Read as DNA, the sequence is TGTGCCAGCAGTCGGGGACAGATCTACGAGCAGTACTTC. It codes for CASSRGQIYEQYF.